This T cell receptor (beta chain) was identified in a study of Ad26.COV2.S vaccination and SARS-CoV-2 variants (dated by TCRdb to 2020 to 2023). At the level of the whole study: TCRbeta repertoire sequencing was used to assess the specificity and breadth of SARS-CoV-2-reactive T cell receptors after Ad26.COV2.S vaccination. The TCR-sequenced set comprised approximately 32 samples: some 20 Ad26.COV2.S vaccine recipients, 5 placebo recipients and 8 SARS-CoV-2 convalescent individuals.

On this clone: Its cognate antigen has yet to be identified. No base qualities exist here, and no much larger clone lies one base off it.

This specimen's time point label, interpreted: individuals recovered from natural SARS-CoV-2 infection. TCRbeta CDR3 regions were sequenced with the immunoSEQ Assay. After extraction, genomic DNA underwent amplification by bias-controlled multiplex PCR, followed by high-throughput sequencing. The paper's data handling went like this. To quantify the absolute abundance of each unique TCRbeta CDR3 region, sequences were collapsed and filtered. T cell fraction was estimated by normalizing TCRbeta template counts to usable DNA, with usable DNA measured through amplification of reference genes found in all nucleated cells. Repertoire TCRs were annotated as SARS-CoV-2-specific by exact matching of V gene, CDR3 amino acid sequence and J gene to a known reactive TCR set. The reference SARS-CoV-2 TCR set came from MIRA and was filtered for enrichment in COVID-19-positive ImmuneCODE repertoires, removing public or cross-reactive TCRs. Drawing on the MIRA antigens, annotated TCRs were analysed further at the level of specific ORF or position within ORF. Breadth was defined as the number of annotated unique rearrangements divided by the total number of unique productive rearrangements, and depth was defined as the summed frequency of the annotated unique rearrangements. Group comparisons of TCR breadth used two-sided Wilcoxon rank-sum tests. In its TCRdb copy, this immuneACCESS table keeps in-frame sequences only and misses some clones. Where compared with another copy, unresolved V genes explain less than half of these, and the others have no known cause. Clonal size and the V and J genes are those of that table, whereas D and trimming came from the DNA. The sample includes 180,000 or so clones, with roughly 89% observed a single time. The ten largest clones represent less than 6% of the sample.

Trimming removed 3 bases from V and 1 base from J, leaving 11 bases between the germline ends. Looking up the germline V gene yields CDR1 SGHDT and CDR2 YYEEEE. The CDR3 contains 15 residues, cysteine and phenylalanine counted. Only CDR3 DNA is held: 45 bases, read in frame from base 1. Results and caveats for the whole study, not just this receptor: Substantial breadth of spike-specific CD8+ and CD4+ T cell responses was reported after vaccination. The authors noted that total T cell responses may have been underestimated by the TCR breadth and depth analyses. Vaccine and placebo recipients had comparable non-spike TCR breadth, which fits with the vaccine containing only spike. Higher spike-specific TCR breadth was observed in Ad26.COV2.S recipients than in placebo recipients (P = 0.0014).

The chain is made from TRBV5-6 and TRBJ2-1, with TRBD1 perhaps the D gene, on 6 matching bases. This TCR derives from a human donor who had recovered from COVID-19. The material was peripheral blood, obtained after recovery from COVID-19. The DNA sequence reads TGTGCCAGCAGCTCTGGCAGGGGTTCCTACAATGAGCAGTTCTTC. Its translation reads: CASSSGRGSYNEQFF.